This T cell receptor beta chain was observed in a study of T-cell memory formation after mild COVID-19. Trimming took 8 bases from V and 4 from J, leaving 8 bases between them. CDR3 length equals 11 residues. Per germline, CDR1 MNHEY and CDR2 SVGAGI. TCRdb ran MiXCR on the 5' RACE reads and lists one entry per CDR3 protein. This table has roughly 400,000 distinct CDR3 sequences, approximately 15% appearing once. The chain carries TRBV6-5 and TRBJ1-1; D may be TRBD1 (5 bases). The sequenced sample consisted of PBMCs or a T cell subset sorted from them (not recorded which). The receptor comes from a man aged 18 to 29 who had mild COVID-19 (a few samples of this study predate the infection). Cell type and time point are not known. CDR3 sequence (DNA): TGTGCCAGCTCCAGGGCCACTGAAGCTTTCTTT. Protein sequence: CASSRATEAFF.